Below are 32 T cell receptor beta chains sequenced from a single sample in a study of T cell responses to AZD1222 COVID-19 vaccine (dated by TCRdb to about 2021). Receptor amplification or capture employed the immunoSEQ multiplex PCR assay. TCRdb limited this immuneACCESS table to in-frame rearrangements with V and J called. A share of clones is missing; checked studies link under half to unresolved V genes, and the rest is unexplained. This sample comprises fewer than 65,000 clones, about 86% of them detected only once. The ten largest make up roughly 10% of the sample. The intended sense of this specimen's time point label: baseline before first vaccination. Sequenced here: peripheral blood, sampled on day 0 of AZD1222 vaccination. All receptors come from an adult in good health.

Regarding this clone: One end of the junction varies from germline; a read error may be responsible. The CDR3 bases are TGTGCTAGCAGCTTAGCCCACGGAGATACGCAGTATTTT. Its protein product is CASSLAHGDTQYF. The chain combines TRBV7-7 with TRBJ2-3; D is unclear. The V gene's germline CDR1 is SSHAT and CDR2 FNYEAQ (reference sequence). There are 13 residues in the CDR3.

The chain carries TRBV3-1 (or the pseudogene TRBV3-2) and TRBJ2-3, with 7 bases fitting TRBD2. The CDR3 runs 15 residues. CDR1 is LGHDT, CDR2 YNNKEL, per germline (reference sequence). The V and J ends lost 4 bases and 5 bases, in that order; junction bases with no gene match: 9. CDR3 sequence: CASSPGGSSRDTQYF. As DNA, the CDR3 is TGTGCCAGCAGCCCCGGCGGGAGTAGTAGAGATACGCAGTATTTT.

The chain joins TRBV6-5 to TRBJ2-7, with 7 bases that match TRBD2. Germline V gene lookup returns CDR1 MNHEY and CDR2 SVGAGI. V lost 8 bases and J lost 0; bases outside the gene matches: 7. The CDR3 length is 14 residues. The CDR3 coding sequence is TGTGCCAGCTGGTGGACGGGGGGCTCCTACGAGCAGTACTTC. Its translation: CASWWTGGSYEQYF.

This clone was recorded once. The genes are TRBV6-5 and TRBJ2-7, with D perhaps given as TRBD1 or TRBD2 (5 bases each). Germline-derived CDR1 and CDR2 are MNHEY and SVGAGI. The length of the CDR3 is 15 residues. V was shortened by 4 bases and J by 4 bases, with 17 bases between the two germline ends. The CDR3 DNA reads TGTGCCAGCAGTTTTTTGACAGAGGGTGGGTACGAGCAGTACTTC. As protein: CASSFLTEGGYEQYF.

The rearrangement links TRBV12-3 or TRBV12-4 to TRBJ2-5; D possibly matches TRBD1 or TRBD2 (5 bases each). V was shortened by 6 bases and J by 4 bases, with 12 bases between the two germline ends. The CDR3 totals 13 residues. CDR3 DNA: TGTGCCAGCAGGGCCGGGGCCCGAGAGACCCAGTACTTC. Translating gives CASRAGARETQYF.

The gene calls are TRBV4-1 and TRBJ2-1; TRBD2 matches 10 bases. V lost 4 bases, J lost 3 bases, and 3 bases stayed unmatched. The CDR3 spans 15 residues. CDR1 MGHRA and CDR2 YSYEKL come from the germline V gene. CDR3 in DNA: TGCGCCAGCAGCCCGGGACTAGCGCTCTACAATGAGCAGTTCTTC. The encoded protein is CASSPGLALYNEQFF.

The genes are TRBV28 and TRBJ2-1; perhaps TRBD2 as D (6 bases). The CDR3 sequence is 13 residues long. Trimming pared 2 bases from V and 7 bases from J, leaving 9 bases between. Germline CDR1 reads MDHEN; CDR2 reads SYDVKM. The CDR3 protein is CASSLGLANEQFF. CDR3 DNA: TGTGCCAGCAGTTTAGGGCTAGCGAATGAGCAGTTCTTC.

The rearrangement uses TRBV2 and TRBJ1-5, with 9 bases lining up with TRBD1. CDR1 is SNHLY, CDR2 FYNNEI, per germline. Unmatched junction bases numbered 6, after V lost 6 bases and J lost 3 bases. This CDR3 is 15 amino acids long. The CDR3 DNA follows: TGTGCCAGCAGCCGGACAGGGGCCCCCAATCAGCCCCAGCATTTT. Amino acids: CASSRTGAPNQPQHF.

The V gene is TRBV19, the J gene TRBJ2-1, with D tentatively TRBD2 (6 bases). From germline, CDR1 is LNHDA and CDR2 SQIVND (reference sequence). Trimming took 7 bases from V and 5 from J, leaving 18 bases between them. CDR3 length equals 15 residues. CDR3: CASMGSDSGHNEQFF. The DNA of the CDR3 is TGTGCCAGTATGGGGTCTGACAGCGGGCACAATGAGCAGTTCTTC.

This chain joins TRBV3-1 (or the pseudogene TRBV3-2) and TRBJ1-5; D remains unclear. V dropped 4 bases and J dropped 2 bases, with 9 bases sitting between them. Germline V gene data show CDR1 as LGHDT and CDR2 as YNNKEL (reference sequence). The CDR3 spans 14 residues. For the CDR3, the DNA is TGTGCCAGCAGCCCCCACCCCGGCAATCAGCCCCAGCATTTT. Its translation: CASSPHPGNQPQHF.

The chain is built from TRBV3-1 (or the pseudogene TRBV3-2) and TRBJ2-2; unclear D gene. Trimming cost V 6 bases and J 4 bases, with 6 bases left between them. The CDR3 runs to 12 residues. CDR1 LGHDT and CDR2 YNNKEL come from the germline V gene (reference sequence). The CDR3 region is CASRLSTGELFF. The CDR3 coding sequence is TGTGCCAGCAGGCTGAGCACCGGGGAGCTGTTTTTT.

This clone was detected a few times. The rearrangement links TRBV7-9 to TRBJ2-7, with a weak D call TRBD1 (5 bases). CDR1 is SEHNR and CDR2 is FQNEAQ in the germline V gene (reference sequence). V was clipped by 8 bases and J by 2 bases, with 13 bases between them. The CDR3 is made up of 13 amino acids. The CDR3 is CASQTVAAYEQYF. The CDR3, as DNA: TGTGCCAGCCAGACAGTGGCGGCCTACGAGCAGTACTTC.

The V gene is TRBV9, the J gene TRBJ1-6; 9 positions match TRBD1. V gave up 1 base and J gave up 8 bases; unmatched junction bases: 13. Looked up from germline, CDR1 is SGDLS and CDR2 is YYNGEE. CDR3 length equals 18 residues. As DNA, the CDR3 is TGTGCCAGCAGCGTATCGGACAGGGGCCCCTTTTTGGATTCACCCCTCCACTTT. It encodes CASSVSDRGPFLDSPLHF. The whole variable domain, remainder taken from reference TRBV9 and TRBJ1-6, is DSGVTQTPKHLITATGQRVTLRCSPRSGDLSVYWYQQSLDQGLQFLIQYYNGEERAKGNILERFSAQQFPDLHSELNLSSLELGDSALYFCASSVSDRGPFLDSPLHFGNGTRLTVT.

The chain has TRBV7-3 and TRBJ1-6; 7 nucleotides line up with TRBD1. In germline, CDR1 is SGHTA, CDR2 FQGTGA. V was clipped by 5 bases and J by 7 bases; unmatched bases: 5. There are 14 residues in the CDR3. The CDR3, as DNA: TGTGCCAGCAGCCGGGACAGCGGCAATTCACCCCTCCACTTT. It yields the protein CASSRDSGNSPLHF.

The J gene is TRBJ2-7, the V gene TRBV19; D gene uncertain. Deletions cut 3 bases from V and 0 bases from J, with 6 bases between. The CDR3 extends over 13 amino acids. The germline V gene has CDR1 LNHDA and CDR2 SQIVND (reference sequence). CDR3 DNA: TGTGCCAGTAGTATCCGGATCTCCTACGAGCAGTACTTC. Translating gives CASSIRISYEQYF.

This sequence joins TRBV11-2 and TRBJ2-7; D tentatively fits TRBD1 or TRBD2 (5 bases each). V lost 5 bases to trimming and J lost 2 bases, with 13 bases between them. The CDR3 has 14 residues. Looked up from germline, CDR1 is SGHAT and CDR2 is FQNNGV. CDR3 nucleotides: TGTGCCAGCAGCCCCGGGACGTTAACCTACGAGCAGTACTTC. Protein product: CASSPGTLTYEQYF. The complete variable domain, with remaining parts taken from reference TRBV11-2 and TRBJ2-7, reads EAGVAQSPRYKIIEKRQSVAFWCNPISGHATLYWYQQILGQGPKLLIQFQNNGVVDDSQLPKDRFSAERLKGVDSTLKIQPAKLEDSAVYLCASSPGTLTYEQYFGPGTRLTVT.

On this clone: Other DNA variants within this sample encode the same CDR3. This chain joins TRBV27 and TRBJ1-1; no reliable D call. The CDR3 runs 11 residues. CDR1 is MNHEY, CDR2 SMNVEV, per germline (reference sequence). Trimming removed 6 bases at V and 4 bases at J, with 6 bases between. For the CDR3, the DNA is TGTGCCAGCAGCCGGGGCACTGAAGCTTTCTTT. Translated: CASSRGTEAFF.

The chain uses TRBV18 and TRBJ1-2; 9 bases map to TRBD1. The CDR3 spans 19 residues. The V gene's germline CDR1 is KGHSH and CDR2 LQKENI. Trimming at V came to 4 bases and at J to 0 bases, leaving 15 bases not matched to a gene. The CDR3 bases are TGTGCCAGCTCACTCAAAGCTAACAGGGGGCCCGGAGCTAACTATGGCTACACCTTC. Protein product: CASSLKANRGPGANYGYTF.

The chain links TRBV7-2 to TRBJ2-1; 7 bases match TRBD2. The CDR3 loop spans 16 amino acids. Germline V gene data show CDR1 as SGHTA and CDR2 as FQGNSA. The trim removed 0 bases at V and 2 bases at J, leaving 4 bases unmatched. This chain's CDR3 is CASSLAGGATYNEQFF. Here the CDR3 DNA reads TGTGCCAGCAGCTTAGCGGGAGGGGCGACCTACAATGAGCAGTTCTTC.

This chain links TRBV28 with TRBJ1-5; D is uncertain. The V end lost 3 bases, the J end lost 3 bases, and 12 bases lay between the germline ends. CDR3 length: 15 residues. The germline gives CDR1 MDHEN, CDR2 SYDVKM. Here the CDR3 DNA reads TGTGCCAGCAGTTTGGATGACCGGTCCAATCAGCCCCAGCATTTT. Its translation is CASSLDDRSNQPQHF. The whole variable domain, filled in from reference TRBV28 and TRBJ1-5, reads DVKVTQSSRYLVKRTGEKVFLECVQDMDHENMFWYRQDPGLGLRLIYFSYDVKMKEKGDIPEGYSVSREKKERFSLILESASTNQTSMYLCASSLDDRSNQPQHFGDGTRLSIL.

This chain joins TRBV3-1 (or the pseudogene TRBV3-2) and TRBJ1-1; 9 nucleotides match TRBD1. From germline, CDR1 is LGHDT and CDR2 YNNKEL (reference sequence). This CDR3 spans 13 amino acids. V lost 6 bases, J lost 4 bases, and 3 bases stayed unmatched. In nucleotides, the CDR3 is TGTGCCAGCAGACTACAGGGGGCCACTGAAGCTTTCTTT. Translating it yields CASRLQGATEAFF.

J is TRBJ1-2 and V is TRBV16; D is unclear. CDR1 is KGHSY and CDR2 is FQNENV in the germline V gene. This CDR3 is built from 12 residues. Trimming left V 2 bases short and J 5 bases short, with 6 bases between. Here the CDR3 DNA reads TGTGCCAGCAGCCAAACCGGTTATGGCTACACCTTC. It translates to CASSQTGYGYTF.

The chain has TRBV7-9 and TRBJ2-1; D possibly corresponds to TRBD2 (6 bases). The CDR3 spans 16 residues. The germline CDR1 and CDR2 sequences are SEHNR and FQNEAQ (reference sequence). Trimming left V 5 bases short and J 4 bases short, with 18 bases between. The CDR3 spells CASSHTRDSRYNEQFF. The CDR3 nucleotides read TGTGCCAGCAGCCACACTCGGGACTCACGATACAATGAGCAGTTCTTC.

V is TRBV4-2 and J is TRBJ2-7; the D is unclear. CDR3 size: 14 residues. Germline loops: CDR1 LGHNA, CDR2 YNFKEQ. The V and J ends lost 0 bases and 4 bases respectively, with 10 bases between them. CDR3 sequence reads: CASSQDRGAYEQYF. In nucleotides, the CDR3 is TGTGCCAGCAGCCAAGATAGAGGCGCGTACGAGCAGTACTTC.

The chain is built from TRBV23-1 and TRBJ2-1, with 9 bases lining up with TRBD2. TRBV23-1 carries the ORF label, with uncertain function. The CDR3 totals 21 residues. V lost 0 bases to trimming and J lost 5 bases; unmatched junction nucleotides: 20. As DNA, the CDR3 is TGCGCCAGCAGTCAATCTATTGGGCGGGAGGGCCACGGACACTACAACAATGAGCAGTTCTTC. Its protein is CASSQSIGREGHGHYNNEQFF.

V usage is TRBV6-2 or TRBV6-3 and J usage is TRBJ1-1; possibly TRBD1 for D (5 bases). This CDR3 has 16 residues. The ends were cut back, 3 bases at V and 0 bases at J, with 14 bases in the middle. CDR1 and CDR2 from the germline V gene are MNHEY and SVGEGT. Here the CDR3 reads CASSYKRGTVNTEAFF. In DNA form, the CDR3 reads TGTGCCAGCAGTTATAAGAGGGGAACGGTGAACACTGAAGCTTTCTTT.

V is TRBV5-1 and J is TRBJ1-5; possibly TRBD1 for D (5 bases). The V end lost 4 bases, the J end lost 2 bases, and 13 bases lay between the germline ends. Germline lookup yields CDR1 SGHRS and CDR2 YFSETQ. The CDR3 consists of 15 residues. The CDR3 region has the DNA TGCGCCAGCAGCCCGGACGGGGCGGGCAATCAGCCCCAGCATTTT. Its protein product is CASSPDGAGNQPQHF.

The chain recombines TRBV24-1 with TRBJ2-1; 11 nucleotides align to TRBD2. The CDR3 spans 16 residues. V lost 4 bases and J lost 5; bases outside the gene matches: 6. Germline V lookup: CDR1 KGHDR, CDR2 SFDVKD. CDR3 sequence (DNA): TGTGCCACCAGTGAGCCGGGACTAGCGGCAGACAATGAGCAGTTCTTC. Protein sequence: CATSEPGLAADNEQFF.

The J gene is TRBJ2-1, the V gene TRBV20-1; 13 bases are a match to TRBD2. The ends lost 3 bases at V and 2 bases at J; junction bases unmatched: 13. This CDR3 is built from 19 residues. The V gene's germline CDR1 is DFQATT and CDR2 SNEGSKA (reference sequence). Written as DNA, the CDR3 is TGCAGTGCTAGTTCCCGGCAGGTACTAGCGGGAGGGCCCTACAATGAGCAGTTCTTC. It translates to CSASSRQVLAGGPYNEQFF.

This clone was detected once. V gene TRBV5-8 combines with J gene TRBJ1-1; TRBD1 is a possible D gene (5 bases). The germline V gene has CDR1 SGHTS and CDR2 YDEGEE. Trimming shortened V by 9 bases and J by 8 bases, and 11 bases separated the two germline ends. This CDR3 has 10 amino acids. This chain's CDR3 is CATYRTEAFF. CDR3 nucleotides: TGTGCCACCTACAGGACCGAAGCTTTCTTT.

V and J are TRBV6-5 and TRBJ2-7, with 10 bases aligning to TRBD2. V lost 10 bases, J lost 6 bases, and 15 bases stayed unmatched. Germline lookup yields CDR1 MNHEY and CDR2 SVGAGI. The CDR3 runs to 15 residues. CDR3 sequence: CAILTGRGLATEQYF. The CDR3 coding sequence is TGTGCCATCCTTACGGGGCGGGGACTAGCGACCGAGCAGTACTTC.

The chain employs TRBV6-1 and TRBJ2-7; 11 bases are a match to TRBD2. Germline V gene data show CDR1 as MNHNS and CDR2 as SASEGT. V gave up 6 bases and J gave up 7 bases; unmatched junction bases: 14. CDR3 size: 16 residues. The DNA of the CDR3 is TGTGCCAGCAGCGAACGGTCGGGACTAGCGGTTTTGGAGCAGTACTTC. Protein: CASSERSGLAVLEQYF.